These 5 T cell receptor beta chains originate from one sample sequenced in a study of CD8 T cells in ankylosing spondylitis. MiXCR, run by TCRdb on the 5' RACE reads, gives a single entry per CDR3 protein. Here the sample spans 150,000 to 200,000 distinct CDR3 sequences, 10% to 15% being singletons. Sequencing used blood, either unsorted or a sorted T cell fraction (not recorded which). The origin of the receptors is a female donor with ankylosing spondylitis or in good health (not recorded which).

This clonotype was seen more than once but under ten times. This CDR3 reads CARWTGPSYEQYF. The CDR3 DNA is TGCGCCAGGTGGACAGGCCCTTCCTACGAGCAGTACTTC. The chain has TRBV5-1 and TRBJ2-7; 7 bases are shared with TRBD1. CDR1 SGHRS and CDR2 YFSETQ come from the germline V gene. This CDR3 is 13 amino acids long. The ends lost 8 bases at V and 1 base at J; junction bases unmatched: 6.

This clonotype was counted between two and nine times. V usage is TRBV12-3 or TRBV12-4 and J usage is TRBJ2-3, with 9 bases fitting TRBD2. V was clipped by 2 bases and J by 7 bases; unmatched bases: 10. This CDR3 has 16 residues. CDR3 sequence (DNA): TGTGCCAGCAGTTTATGGCGGGAGGGCCTCGGGAATACGCAGTATTTT. The encoded protein is CASSLWREGLGNTQYF.

This clonotype was seen ten or more times. The chain is built from TRBV25-1 and TRBJ1-6, with a tentative D call TRBD1 (6 bases). The germline V and J ends were trimmed by 7 bases and 2 bases, with 9 bases remaining between them. CDR1 MGHDK and CDR2 SYGVNS come from the germline V gene. The CDR3 spans 14 residues. In DNA form, the CDR3 reads TGTGCCAGCAAGGACAGTCCCTATAATTCACCCCTCCACTTT. Protein sequence: CASKDSPYNSPLHF.

This clonotype has a count of ten or more. Written as DNA, the CDR3 is TGTGCCAGTATACTCGGTCCTAGCACAGATACGCAGTATTTT. It yields the protein CASILGPSTDTQYF. The V and J genes are TRBV7-9 and TRBJ2-3, with D unclear. CDR1 is SEHNR and CDR2 is FQNEAQ in the germline V gene (reference sequence). The germline V and J ends were trimmed by 9 bases and 0 bases, with 13 bases remaining between them. The CDR3 is 14 amino acids.

The V call is TRBV7-2, the J call TRBJ2-7; a possible D gene is TRBD1 (5 bases). Germline CDR1 SGHTA, CDR2 FQGNSA. The CDR3 totals 14 residues. Between the trimmed V and J ends, which lost 5 bases and 7 bases, there was a span of 18 bases. The CDR3 spells CASSATPYRGEQYF. The CDR3 DNA is TGTGCCAGCAGCGCAACCCCCTATAGGGGAGAGCAGTACTTC.